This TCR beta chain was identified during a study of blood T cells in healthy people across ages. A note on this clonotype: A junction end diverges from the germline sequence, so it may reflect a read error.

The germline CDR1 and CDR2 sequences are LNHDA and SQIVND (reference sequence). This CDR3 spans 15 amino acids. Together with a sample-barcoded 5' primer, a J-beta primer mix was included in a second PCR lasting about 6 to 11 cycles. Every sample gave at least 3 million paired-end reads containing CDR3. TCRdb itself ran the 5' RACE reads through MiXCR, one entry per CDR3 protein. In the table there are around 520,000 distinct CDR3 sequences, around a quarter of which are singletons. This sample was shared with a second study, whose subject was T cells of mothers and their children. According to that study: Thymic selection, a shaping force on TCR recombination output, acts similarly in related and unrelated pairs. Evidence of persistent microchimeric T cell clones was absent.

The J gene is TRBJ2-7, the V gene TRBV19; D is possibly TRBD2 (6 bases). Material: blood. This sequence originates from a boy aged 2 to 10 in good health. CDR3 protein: CTSSPWRGQPYEQYF. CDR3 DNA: TGTACCAGTTCCCCGTGGAGGGGCCAGCCCTACGAGCAGTACTTC.